These 22 T cell receptor beta chains share one sample of origin, sequenced in a study of blood T cell repertoires in COVID-19. Clones were sequenced by immunoSEQ multiplex PCR, and TCRdb holds only the in-frame ones, with some missing. Here the sample spans a few hundred thousand clones, roughly 81% being singletons. The material sequenced was PBMCs or T cells enriched from blood (not recorded which). These receptors all come from a woman aged 45-60 years who had been exposed to COVID-19.

The chain couples TRBV6-2 or TRBV6-3 to TRBJ2-1; the D gene is possibly TRBD2 (7 bases). V was clipped by 6 bases and J by 2 bases, with 17 bases between them. This CDR3 is built from 16 residues. Per germline, CDR1 MNHEY and CDR2 SVGEGT. DNA for the CDR3: TGTGCCAGCAGCCCTTCCCCGGGGGGCCCCTACAATGAGCAGTTCTTC. Translated, it gives CASSPSPGGPYNEQFF.

This clone was seen a single time. The chain combines TRBV7-3 with TRBJ2-1; weak D call: TRBD2 (5 bases). The CDR3 has 14 residues. V lost 4 bases, J lost 7 bases, and 14 bases lay in between. From germline, CDR1 is SGHTA and CDR2 FQGTGA. CDR3 in DNA: TGTGCCAGCAGCTCGGGAATGGGGTTGAATGAGCAGTTCTTC. It yields the protein CASSSGMGLNEQFF.

V usage is TRBV5-3 and J usage is TRBJ1-3; D might be TRBD1 (5 bases). TRBV5-3 is classed as an ORF, of uncertain function. This CDR3 is built from 16 residues. The V end was cut by 4 bases, the J end by 2 bases, with 16 bases between. The CDR3 reads CARSLSKWGAGNTIYF. CDR3 coding DNA: TGTGCCAGAAGCCTTTCGAAATGGGGCGCTGGAAACACCATATATTTT.

The rearrangement joins TRBV18 to TRBJ2-6, with D perhaps matching TRBD1 (5 bases). Trimming took off 3 bases at V and 4 bases at J, with 19 bases between the two ends. Germline-derived CDR1 and CDR2 are KGHSH and LQKENI. The CDR3 totals 18 residues. The CDR3 nucleotides are TGTGCCAGCTCACCCCCAGGACCAAAGGGGTCGGGGGCCAACGTCCTGACTTTC. Translating gives CASSPPGPKGSGANVLTF.

The rearrangement uses TRBV29-1 and TRBJ1-2; D remains ambiguous. Germline CDR1 SQVTM, CDR2 ANQGSEA. This CDR3 spans 14 amino acids. V was shortened by 3 bases and J by 2 bases, with 13 bases between the two germline ends. The chain's CDR3 is CSVEREEANYGYTF. The CDR3, as DNA: TGCAGCGTTGAGCGAGAGGAGGCCAACTATGGCTACACCTTC. The full variable domain, completed using reference TRBV29-1 and TRBJ1-2, is SAVISQKPSRDICQRGTSLTIQCQVDSQVTMMFWYRQQPGQSLTLIATANQGSEATYESGFVIDKFPISRPNLTFSTLTVSNMSPEDSSIYLCSVEREEANYGYTFGSGTRLTVV.

Only one count was recorded for this clone. This chain connects TRBV6-5 to TRBJ1-2; TRBD1 might be the D (5 bases). The V end lost 7 bases, the J end lost 2 bases, and 11 bases lay between the germline ends. This CDR3 has 13 residues. CDR1 is MNHEY, CDR2 SVGAGI, per germline. The CDR3 DNA reads as TGTGCCAGCAAACGGGGGATAAACTATGGCTACACCTTC. Translating gives CASKRGINYGYTF.

The chain combines TRBV5-1 with TRBJ2-5; TRBD1 matches at 7 bases. With V trimmed by 4 bases and J by 6 bases, 6 bases remained unmatched. The length of the CDR3 is 13 residues. Germline V gene data show CDR1 as SGHRS and CDR2 as YFSETQ. In DNA, the CDR3 is TGCGCCAGCAGCCCGGACAGGATAAAGACCCAGTACTTC. Amino acids: CASSPDRIKTQYF.

The V and J genes are TRBV18 and TRBJ2-4; the D gene is possibly TRBD2 (7 bases). The germline V gene encodes CDR1 KGHSH and CDR2 LQKENI. The CDR3 runs 14 residues. Trimming stripped 2 bases from V and 7 bases from J, with 12 bases between. The CDR3 region is CASSPGGGTNIQYF. The CDR3 DNA reads TGTGCCAGCTCACCAGGGGGGGGCACCAACATTCAGTACTTC.

This chain uses TRBV7-2 with TRBJ1-3; no firm D call. Trimming took 3 bases from V and 0 from J, leaving 6 bases between them. The CDR3 is 14 residues long. Germline CDR1 is SGHTA and CDR2 is FQGNSA. CDR3 protein: CASSFTFSGNTIYF. The CDR3 DNA reads as TGTGCCAGCAGCTTTACTTTCTCTGGAAACACCATATATTTT.

This rearrangement joins TRBV6-5 to TRBJ2-5; a possible D gene is TRBD2 (7 bases). The CDR3 loop spans 12 amino acids. Germline CDR1 and CDR2: MNHEY and SVGAGI. The CDR3 region has the DNA TGTGCTTTGCGGGGGCCGGGAGAGACCCAGTACTTC. Its protein is CALRGPGETQYF.

V and J are TRBV28 and TRBJ1-2; D is unresolved. V gave up 2 bases and J gave up 5 bases, with 21 bases separating them. Germline CDR1 reads MDHEN; CDR2 reads SYDVKM. This CDR3 region has 17 residues. CDR3: CASSLPLLGSRGYGYTF. CDR3 bases: TGTGCCAGCAGTTTACCCCTCCTCGGGTCGAGAGGGTATGGCTACACCTTC.

V gene TRBV11-2 combines with J gene TRBJ2-1, with 7 bases matching TRBD2. Germline trimming cut 1 base from V and 2 bases from J; bases unmatched to any gene: 2. The germline CDR1 and CDR2 sequences are SGHAT and FQNNGV. The CDR3 totals 15 residues. The CDR3 DNA reads TGTGCCAGCAGCTTAGCGGGGGGTACCTACAATGAGCAGTTCTTC. This sequence encodes CASSLAGGTYNEQFF.

This chain joins TRBV3-1 (or the pseudogene TRBV3-2) and TRBJ2-7, with 8 bases matching TRBD2. Germline V gives CDR1 LGHDT, CDR2 YNNKEL (reference sequence). V was clipped by 2 bases and J by 5 bases; unmatched bases: 8. The CDR3 is 15 residues long. The CDR3 is CASSQYGTRAHEQYF. The CDR3 DNA reads TGTGCCAGCAGCCAATACGGGACTAGGGCCCACGAGCAGTACTTC.

The V and J genes are TRBV13 and TRBJ2-5; 14 bases fit TRBD2. Germline trimming cut 5 bases from V and 6 bases from J; bases unmatched to any gene: 11. The V gene's germline CDR1 is PRHDT and CDR2 FYEKMQ (reference sequence). This CDR3 comprises 17 residues. DNA of the CDR3: TGTGCCAGCAGCCCGACTAGCGGGGGGGCTAGTGGAAAGACCCAGTACTTC. This gives the protein CASSPTSGGASGKTQYF.

This chain's CDR3 is CATSRGGTSGGAADTQYF. Written as DNA, the CDR3 is TGTGCCACCAGCAGAGGCGGGACTAGCGGGGGGGCTGCAGATACGCAGTATTTT. V usage is TRBV15 and J usage is TRBJ2-3; TRBD2 agrees at 16 bases. The length of the CDR3 is 18 residues. Germline CDR1 and CDR2: LNHNV and YYDKDF (reference sequence). V was clipped by 1 base and J by 4 bases; unmatched bases: 5.

The V gene is TRBV25-1, the J gene TRBJ2-7, with D possibly matching TRBD1 (5 bases). The CDR3 spans 14 residues. The germline V and J ends were trimmed by 0 bases and 1 base, with 7 bases remaining between them. The V gene's germline CDR1 is MGHDK and CDR2 SYGVNS. Written as DNA, the CDR3 is TGTGCCAGCAGTGAATATGGGGCGTCCTACGAGCAGTACTTC. It is translated as CASSEYGASYEQYF.

This chain uses TRBV7-2 with TRBJ1-1, with D possibly TRBD1 on 5 matching bases. Trimming took off 4 bases at V and 0 bases at J, with 21 bases between the two ends. This CDR3 region has 18 residues. Looked up from germline, CDR1 is SGHTA and CDR2 is FQGNSA. The chain's CDR3 is CASSCAAGRLKMNTEAFF. Written as DNA, the CDR3 is TGTGCCAGCAGCTGCGCAGCGGGACGGCTAAAGATGAACACTGAAGCTTTCTTT.

The genes are TRBV7-3 and TRBJ1-6; no definite D call. The CDR3 is 14 residues long. Trimming removed 5 bases at V and 5 bases at J, with 10 bases between. Germline CDR1 and CDR2: SGHTA and FQGTGA. CDR3 region: CASSEGGHNSPLHF. In DNA, the CDR3 is TGTGCCAGCAGCGAGGGTGGCCATAATTCACCCCTCCACTTT.

This clone occurred many times. The chain links TRBV29-1 to TRBJ1-1, with 7 bases fitting TRBD1. This CDR3 has 8 amino acids. Germline loops: CDR1 SQVTM, CDR2 ANQGSEA. Trimming at V came to 7 bases and at J to 10 bases, leaving 0 bases not matched to a gene. The CDR3 region has the DNA TGCAGCGACAGGGGAGCTTTCTTT. Amino acid sequence: CSDRGAFF.

This chain links TRBV29-1 with TRBJ1-2; TRBD1 aligns across 9 bases. CDR3 length: 17 residues. V gave up 1 base and J gave up 0 bases; unmatched junction bases: 9. In germline, CDR1 is SQVTM, CDR2 ANQGSEA. This CDR3 is CSVEGPGTGSPNYGYTF. CDR3 in DNA: TGCAGCGTTGAAGGTCCCGGGACAGGGAGCCCTAACTATGGCTACACCTTC. The full variable domain, in which reference TRBV29-1 and TRBJ1-2 provide the parts outside the CDR3, is SAVISQKPSRDICQRGTSLTIQCQVDSQVTMMFWYRQQPGQSLTLIATANQGSEATYESGFVIDKFPISRPNLTFSTLTVSNMSPEDSSIYLCSVEGPGTGSPNYGYTFGSGTRLTVV.

The chain is built from TRBV11-2 and TRBJ1-1; D is ambiguous. V was shortened by 5 bases and J by 7 bases, with 11 bases between the two germline ends. This CDR3 has 12 amino acids. Germline loops: CDR1 SGHAT, CDR2 FQNNGV. The CDR3, as DNA: TGTGCCAGCAGCCTTGACACCTTTGAAGCTTTCTTT. Translating gives CASSLDTFEAFF.

J is TRBJ1-4 and V is TRBV7-2; tentatively, D is TRBD1 (6 bases). From germline, CDR1 is SGHTA and CDR2 FQGNSA. The length of the CDR3 is 15 residues. Trimming took off 1 base at V and 2 bases at J, with 8 bases between the two ends. CDR3 DNA: TGTGCCAGCAGCTTAGGGGGGCTCACTAATGAAAAACTGTTTTTT. Its translation is CASSLGGLTNEKLFF.